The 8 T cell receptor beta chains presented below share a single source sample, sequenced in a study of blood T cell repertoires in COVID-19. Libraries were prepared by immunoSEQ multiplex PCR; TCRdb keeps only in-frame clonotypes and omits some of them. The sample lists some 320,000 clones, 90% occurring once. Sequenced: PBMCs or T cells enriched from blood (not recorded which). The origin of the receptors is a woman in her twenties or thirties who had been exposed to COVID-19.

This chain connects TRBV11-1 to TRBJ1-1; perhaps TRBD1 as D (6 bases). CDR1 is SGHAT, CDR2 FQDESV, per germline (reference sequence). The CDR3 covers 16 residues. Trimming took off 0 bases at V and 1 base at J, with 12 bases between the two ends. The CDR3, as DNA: TGTGCCAGCAGCTTAGCGCTAGGGGGAAGGAACACTGAAGCTTTCTTT. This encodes CASSLALGGRNTEAFF.

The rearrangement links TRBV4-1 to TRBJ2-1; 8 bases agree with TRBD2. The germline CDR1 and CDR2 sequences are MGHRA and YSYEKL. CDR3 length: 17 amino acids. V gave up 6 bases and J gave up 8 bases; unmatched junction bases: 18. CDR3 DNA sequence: TGCGCCAGCAGTCTCCCGGGGGGGGCCGTTCTCCTAGATGAGCAGTTCTTC. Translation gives CASSLPGGAVLLDEQFF.

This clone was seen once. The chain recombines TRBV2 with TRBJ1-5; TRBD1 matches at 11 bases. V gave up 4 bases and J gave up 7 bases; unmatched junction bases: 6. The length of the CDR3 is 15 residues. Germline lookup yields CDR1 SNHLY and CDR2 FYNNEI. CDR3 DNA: TGTGCCAGCAGTGGTCGGACAGGGGGCTACCAGCCCCAGCATTTT. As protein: CASSGRTGGYQPQHF.

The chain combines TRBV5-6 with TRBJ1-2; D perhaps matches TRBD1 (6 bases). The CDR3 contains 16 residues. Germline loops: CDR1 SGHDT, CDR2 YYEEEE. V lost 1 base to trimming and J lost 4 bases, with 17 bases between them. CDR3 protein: CASSLTMDSRSYGYTF. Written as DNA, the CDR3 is TGTGCCAGCAGCTTGACCATGGACAGCCGGTCCTATGGCTACACCTTC.

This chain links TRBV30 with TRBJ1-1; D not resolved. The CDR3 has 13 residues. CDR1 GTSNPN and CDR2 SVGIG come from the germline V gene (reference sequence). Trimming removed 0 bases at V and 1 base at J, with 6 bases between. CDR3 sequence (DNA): TGTGCCTGGAGTGTGGCGGAGAACACTGAAGCTTTCTTT. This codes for CAWSVAENTEAFF.

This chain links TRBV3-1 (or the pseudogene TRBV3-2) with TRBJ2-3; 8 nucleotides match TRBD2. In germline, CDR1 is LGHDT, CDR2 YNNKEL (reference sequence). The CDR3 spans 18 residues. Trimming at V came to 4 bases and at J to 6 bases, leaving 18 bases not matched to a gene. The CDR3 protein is CASSPQGAGGSLDDTQYF. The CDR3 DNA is TGTGCCAGCAGCCCCCAAGGGGCGGGGGGATCCCTTGACGATACGCAGTATTTT.

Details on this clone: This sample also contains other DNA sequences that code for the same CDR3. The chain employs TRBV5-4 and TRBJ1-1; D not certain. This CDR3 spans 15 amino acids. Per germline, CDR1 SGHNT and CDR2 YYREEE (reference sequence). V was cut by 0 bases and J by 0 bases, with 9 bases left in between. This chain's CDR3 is CASSLGGGLNTEAFF. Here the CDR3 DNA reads TGTGCCAGCAGCTTGGGGGGAGGCTTGAACACTGAAGCTTTCTTT.

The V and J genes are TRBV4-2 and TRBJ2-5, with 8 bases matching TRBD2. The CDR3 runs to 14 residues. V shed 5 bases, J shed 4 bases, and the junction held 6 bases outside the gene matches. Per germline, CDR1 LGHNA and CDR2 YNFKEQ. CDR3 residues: CASSTPGGGETQYF. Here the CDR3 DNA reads TGTGCCAGCAGCACACCGGGAGGGGGAGAGACCCAGTACTTC.